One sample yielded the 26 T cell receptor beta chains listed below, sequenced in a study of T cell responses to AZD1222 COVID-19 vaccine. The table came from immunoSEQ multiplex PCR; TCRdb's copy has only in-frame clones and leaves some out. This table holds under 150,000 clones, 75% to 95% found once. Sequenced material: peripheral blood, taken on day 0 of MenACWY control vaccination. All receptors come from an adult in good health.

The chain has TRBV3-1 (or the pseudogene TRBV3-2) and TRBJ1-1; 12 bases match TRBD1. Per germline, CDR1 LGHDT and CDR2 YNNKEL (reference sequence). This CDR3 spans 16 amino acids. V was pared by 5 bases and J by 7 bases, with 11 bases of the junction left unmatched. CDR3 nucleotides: TGTGCCAGCAGCTGGGACAGGGGGCGGACATTAGGTGAAGCTTTCTTT. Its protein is CASSWDRGRTLGEAFF.

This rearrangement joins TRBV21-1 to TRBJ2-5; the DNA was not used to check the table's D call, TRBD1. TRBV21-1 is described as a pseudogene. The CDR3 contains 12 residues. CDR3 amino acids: CAGDRFQETQYF. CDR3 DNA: TGTGCCGGCGACAGATTCCAAGAGACCCAGTACTTC.

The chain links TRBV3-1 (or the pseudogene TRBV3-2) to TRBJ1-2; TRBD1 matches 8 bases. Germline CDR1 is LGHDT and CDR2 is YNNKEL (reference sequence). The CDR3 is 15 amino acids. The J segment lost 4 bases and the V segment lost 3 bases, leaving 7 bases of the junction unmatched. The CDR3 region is CASSHAPGTGYGYTF. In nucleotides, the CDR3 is TGTGCCAGCAGCCATGCTCCCGGGACAGGCTATGGCTACACCTTC.

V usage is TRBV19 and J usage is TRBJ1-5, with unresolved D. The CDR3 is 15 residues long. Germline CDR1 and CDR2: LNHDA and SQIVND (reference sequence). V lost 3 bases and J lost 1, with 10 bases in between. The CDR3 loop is CASSITGRSNQPQHF. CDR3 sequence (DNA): TGTGCCAGTAGTATCACGGGGAGAAGCAATCAGCCCCAGCATTTT.

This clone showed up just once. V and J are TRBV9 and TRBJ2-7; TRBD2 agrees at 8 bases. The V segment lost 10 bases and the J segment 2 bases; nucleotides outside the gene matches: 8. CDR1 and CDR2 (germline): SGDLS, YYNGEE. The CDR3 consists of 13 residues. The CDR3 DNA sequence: TGTGCCTCCGGATCGGGAGGGACCTACGAGCAGTACTTC. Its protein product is CASGSGGTYEQYF. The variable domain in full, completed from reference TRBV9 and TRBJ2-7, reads DSGVTQTPKHLITATGQRVTLRCSPRSGDLSVYWYQQSLDQGLQFLIQYYNGEERAKGNILERFSAQQFPDLHSELNLSSLELGDSALYFCASGSGGTYEQYFGPGTRLTVT.

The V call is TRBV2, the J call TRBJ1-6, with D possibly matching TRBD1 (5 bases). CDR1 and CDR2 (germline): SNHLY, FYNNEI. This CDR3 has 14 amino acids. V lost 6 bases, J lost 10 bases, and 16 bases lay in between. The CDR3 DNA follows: TGTGCCAGCAGGGTAATGGGGGTAGGCTCACCCCTCCACTTT. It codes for CASRVMGVGSPLHF.

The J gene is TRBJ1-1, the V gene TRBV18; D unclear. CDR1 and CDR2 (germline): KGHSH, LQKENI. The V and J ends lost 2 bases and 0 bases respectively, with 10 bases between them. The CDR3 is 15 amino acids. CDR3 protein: CASSPSREMNTEAFF. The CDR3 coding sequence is TGTGCCAGCTCACCATCCCGAGAGATGAACACTGAAGCTTTCTTT.

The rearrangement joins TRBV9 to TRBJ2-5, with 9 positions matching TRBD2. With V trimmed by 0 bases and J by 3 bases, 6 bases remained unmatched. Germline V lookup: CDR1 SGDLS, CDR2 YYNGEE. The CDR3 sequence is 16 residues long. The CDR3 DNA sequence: TGTGCCAGCAGCGTAGGAGGCGGGGGGGTCAAAGAGACCCAGTACTTC. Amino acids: CASSVGGGGVKETQYF.

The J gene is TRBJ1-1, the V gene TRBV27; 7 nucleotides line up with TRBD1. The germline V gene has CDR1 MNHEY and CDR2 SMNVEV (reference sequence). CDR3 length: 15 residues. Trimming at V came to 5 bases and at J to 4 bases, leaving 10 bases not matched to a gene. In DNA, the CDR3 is TGTGCCAGCAGTCATGGGCGGGCAGGGGGCACTGAAGCTTTCTTT. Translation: CASSHGRAGGTEAFF.

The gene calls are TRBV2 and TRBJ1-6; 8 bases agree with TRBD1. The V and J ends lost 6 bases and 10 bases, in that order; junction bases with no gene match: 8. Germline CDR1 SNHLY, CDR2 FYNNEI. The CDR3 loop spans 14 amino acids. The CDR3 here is CASRPRTGQSPLHF. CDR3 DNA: TGTGCCAGCAGACCAAGGACAGGGCAATCACCCCTCCACTTT.

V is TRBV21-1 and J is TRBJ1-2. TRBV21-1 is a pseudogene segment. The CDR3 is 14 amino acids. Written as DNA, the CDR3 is TGTGCCAGCAGCTGGAAAGCGAGTAACTATGGCTACACCTTC. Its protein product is CASSWKASNYGYTF.

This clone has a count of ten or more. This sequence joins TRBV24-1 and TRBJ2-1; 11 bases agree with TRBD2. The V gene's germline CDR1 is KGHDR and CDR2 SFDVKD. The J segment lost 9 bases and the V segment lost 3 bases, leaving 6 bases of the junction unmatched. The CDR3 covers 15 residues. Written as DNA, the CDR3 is TGTGCCACCAGTGATACTAGCGGGAGTAGCGGTGAGCAGTTCTTC. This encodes CATSDTSGSSGEQFF.

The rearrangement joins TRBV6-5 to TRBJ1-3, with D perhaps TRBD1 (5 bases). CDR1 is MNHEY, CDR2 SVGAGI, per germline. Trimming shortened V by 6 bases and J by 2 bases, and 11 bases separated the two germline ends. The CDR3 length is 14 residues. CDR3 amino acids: CASRLTVTGNTIYF. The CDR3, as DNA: TGTGCCAGCAGGCTGACAGTTACTGGAAACACCATATATTTT.

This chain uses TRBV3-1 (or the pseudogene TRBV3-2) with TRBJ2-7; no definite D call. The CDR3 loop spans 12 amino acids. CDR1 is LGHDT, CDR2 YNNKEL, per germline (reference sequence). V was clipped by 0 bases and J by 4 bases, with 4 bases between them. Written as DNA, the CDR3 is TGTGCCAGCAGCCAAGAAAGATACGAGCAGTACTTC. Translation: CASSQERYEQYF.

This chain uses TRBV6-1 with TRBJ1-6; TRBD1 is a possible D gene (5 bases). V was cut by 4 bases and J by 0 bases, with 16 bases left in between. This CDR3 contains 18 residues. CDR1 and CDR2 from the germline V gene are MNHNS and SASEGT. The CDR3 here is CASSGTGTASSYNSPLHF. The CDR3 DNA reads TGTGCCAGCAGTGGAACCGGGACGGCGAGCTCCTATAATTCACCCCTCCACTTT.

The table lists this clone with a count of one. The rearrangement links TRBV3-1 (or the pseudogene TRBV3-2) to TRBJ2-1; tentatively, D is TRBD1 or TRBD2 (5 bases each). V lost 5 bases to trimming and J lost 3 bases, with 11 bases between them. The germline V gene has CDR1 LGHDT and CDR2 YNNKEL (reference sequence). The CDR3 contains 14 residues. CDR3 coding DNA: TGTGCCAGCAGCGAGAGGGACCTCTACAATGAGCAGTTCTTC. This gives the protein CASSERDLYNEQFF.

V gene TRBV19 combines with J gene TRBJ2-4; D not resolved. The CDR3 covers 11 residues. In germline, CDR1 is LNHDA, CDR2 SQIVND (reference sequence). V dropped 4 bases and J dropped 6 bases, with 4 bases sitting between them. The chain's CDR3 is CASSRVNIQYF. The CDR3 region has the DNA TGTGCCAGTAGTAGGGTAAACATTCAGTACTTC.

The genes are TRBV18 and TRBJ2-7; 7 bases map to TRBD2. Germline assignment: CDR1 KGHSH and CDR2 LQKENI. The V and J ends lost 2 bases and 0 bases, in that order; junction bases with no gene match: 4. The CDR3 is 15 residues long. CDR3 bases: TGTGCCAGCTCACCAGGCGGGAGTACCTCCTACGAGCAGTACTTC. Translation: CASSPGGSTSYEQYF.

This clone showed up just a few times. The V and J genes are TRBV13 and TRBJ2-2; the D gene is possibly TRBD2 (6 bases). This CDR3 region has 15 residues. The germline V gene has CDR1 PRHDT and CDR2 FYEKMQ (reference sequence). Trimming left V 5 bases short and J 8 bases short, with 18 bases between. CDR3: CASSRRPTSSGELFF. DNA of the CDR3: TGTGCCAGCAGCAGGAGACCGACTAGTTCTGGGGAGCTGTTTTTT. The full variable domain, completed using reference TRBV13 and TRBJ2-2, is AAGVIQSPRHLIKEKRETATLKCYPIPRHDTVYWYQQGPGQDPQFLISFYEKMQSDKGSIPDRFSAQQFSDYHSELNMSSLELGDSALYFCASSRRPTSSGELFFGEGSRLTVL.

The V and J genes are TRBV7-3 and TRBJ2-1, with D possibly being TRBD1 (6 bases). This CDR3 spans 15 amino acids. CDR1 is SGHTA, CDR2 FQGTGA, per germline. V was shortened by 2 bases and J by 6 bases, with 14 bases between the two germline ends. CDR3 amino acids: CASSLYTGITNEQFF. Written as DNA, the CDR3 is TGTGCCAGCAGCTTATATACAGGGATTACCAATGAGCAGTTCTTC.

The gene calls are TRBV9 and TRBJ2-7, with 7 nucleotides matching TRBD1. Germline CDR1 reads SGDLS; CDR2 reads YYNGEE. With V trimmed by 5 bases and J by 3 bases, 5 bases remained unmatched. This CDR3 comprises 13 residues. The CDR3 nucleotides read TGTGCCAGCAGGTCAGACAGGGACTACGAGCAGTACTTC. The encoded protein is CASRSDRDYEQYF.

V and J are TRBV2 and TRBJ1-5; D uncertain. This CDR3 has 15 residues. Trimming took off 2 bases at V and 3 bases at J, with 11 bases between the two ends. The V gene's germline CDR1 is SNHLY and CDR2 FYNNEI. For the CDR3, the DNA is TGTGCCAGCAGTGAATACCAACTTAACAATCAGCCCCAGCATTTT. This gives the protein CASSEYQLNNQPQHF.

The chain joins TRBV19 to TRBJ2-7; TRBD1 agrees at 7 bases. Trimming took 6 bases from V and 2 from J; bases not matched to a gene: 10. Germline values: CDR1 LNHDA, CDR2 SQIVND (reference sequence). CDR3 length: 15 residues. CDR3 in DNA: TGTGCCAGTAGCAGAACCGGGACAGTCCCCTACGAGCAGTACTTC. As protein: CASSRTGTVPYEQYF.

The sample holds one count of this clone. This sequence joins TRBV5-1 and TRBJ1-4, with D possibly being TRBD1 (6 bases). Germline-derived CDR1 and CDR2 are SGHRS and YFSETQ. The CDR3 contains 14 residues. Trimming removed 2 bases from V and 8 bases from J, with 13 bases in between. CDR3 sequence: CASSFPGGSEKLFF. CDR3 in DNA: TGCGCCAGCAGCTTTCCCGGGGGCTCGGAAAAACTGTTTTTT.

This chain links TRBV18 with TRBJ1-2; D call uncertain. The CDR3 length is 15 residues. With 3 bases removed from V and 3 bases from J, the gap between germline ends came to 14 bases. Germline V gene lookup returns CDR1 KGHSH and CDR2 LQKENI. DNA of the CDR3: TGTGCCAGCTCACCGGGCCGGTCCCAGGACTATGGCTACACCTTC. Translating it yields CASSPGRSQDYGYTF.

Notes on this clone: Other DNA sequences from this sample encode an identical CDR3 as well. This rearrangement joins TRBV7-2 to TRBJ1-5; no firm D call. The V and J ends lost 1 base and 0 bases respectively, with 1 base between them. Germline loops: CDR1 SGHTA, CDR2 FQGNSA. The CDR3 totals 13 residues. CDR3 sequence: CASSLVSNQPQHF. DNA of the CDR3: TGTGCCAGCAGCTTAGTTAGCAATCAGCCCCAGCATTTT.